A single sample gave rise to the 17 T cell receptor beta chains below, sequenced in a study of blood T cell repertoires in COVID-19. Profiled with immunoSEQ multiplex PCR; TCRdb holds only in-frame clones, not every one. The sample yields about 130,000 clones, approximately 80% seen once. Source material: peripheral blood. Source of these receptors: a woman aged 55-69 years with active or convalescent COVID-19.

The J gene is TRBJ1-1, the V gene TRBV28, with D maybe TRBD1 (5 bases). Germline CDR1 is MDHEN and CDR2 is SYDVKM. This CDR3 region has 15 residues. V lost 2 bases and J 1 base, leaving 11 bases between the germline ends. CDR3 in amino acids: CASSLGRGGNTEAFF. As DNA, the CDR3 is TGTGCCAGCAGTTTAGGCCGCGGGGGGAACACTGAAGCTTTCTTT.

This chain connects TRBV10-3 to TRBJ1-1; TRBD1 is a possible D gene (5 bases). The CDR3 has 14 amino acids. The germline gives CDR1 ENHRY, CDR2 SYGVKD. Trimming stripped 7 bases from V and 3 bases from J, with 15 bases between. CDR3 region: CAITPGPGDTEAFF. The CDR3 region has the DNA TGTGCCATCACTCCCGGACCGGGGGACACTGAAGCTTTCTTT.

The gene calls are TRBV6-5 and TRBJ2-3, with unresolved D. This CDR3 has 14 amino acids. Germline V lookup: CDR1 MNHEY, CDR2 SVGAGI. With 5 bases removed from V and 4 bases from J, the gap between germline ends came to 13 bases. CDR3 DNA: TGTGCCAGCAGTCCCCTTCAGGTGGCAGATACGCAGTATTTT. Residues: CASSPLQVADTQYF.

CDR3 DNA: TGTGCCAGTGGGGCAGACTATGGCTACACCTTC. It encodes CASGADYGYTF. The V gene is TRBV19, the J gene TRBJ1-2; D perhaps matches TRBD1 (5 bases). Germline V gives CDR1 LNHDA, CDR2 SQIVND (reference sequence). CDR3 length equals 11 residues. V was shortened by 8 bases and J by 3 bases, with 7 bases between the two germline ends.

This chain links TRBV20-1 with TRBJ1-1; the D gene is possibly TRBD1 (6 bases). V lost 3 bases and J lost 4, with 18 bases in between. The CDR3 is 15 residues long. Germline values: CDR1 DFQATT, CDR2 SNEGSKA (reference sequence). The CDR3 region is CSASRGGGMVTEAFF. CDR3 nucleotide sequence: TGCAGTGCTAGTAGGGGGGGCGGGATGGTCACTGAAGCTTTCTTT.

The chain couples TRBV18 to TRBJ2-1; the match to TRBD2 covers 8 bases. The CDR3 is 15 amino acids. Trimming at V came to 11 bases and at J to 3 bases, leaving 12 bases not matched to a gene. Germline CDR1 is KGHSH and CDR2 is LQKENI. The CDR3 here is CAARPAGANYNEQFF. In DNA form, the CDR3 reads TGTGCCGCCCGGCCAGCGGGAGCGAACTACAATGAGCAGTTCTTC.

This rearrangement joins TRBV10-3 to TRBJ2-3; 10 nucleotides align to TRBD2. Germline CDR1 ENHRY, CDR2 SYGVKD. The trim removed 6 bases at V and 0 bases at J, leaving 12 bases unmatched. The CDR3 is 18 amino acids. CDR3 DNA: TGTGCCATCAGCCTATTAGCGGGGGGAGACTCTAGCACAGATACGCAGTATTTT. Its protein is CAISLLAGGDSSTDTQYF.

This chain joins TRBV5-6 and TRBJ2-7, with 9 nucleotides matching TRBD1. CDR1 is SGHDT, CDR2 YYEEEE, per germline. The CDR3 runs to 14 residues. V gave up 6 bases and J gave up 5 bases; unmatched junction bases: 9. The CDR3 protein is CASTYRDRVHEQYV. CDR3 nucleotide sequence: TGTGCCAGCACCTACCGGGACAGGGTCCACGAGCAGTACGTC.

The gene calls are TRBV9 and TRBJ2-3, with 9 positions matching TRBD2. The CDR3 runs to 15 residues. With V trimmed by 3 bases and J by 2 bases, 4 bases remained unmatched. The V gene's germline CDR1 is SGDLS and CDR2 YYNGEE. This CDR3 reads CASSDAGGITDTQYF. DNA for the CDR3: TGTGCCAGCAGCGACGCGGGGGGGATCACAGATACGCAGTATTTT.

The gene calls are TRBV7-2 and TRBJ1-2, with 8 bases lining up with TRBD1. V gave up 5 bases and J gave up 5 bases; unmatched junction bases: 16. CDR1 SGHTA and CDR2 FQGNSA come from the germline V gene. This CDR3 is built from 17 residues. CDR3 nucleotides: TGTGCCAGCAGCAGAGTGACAGGGGCCGCCTCGTGGTATGGCTACACCTTC. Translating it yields CASSRVTGAASWYGYTF.

The CDR3 region is CASGLTTSGAGANVLTF. DNA for the CDR3: TGTGCTAGTGGTTTGACAACTAGCGGGGCGGGGGCCAACGTCCTGACTTTC. The chain joins TRBV12-5 to TRBJ2-6; 10 bases align to TRBD2. CDR1 and CDR2 from the germline V gene are LGHNT and FRNRAP. V trimming: 2 bases; J trimming: 4 bases; junction bases outside the gene matches: 5. The CDR3 contains 17 residues.

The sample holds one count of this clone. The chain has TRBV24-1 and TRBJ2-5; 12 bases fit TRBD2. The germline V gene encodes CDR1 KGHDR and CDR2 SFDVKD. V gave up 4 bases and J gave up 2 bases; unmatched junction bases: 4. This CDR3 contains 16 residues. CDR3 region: CATSEAGLAGQETQYF. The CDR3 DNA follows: TGTGCCACCAGTGAAGCTGGACTAGCGGGACAAGAGACCCAGTACTTC.

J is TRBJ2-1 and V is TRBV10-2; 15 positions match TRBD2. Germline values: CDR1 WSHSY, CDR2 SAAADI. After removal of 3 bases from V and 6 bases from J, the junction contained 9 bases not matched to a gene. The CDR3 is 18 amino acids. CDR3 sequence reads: CASSDGTSGRYLRNEQFF. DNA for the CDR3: TGCGCCAGCAGTGACGGGACTAGCGGGAGGTATTTGCGCAATGAGCAGTTCTTC.

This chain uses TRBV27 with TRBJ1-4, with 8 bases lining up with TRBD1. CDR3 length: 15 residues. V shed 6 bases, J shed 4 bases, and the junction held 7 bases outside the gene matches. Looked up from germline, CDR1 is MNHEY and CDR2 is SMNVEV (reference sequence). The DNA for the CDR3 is TGTGCCAGCAGACGCGGGACAGGCTTTAATGAAAAACTGTTTTTT. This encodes CASRRGTGFNEKLFF.

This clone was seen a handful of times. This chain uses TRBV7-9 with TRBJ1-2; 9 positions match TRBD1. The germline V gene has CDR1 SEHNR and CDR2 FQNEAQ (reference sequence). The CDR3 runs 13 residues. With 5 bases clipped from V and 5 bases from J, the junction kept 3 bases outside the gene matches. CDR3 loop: CASSVGTGYGYTF. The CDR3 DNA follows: TGTGCCAGCAGCGTCGGGACAGGGTATGGCTACACCTTC.

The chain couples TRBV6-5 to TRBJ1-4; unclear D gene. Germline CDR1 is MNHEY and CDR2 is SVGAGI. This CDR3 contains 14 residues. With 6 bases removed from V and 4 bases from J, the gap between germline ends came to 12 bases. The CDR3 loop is CASSTGRDNEKLFF. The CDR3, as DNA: TGTGCCAGCAGCACCGGGAGAGATAATGAAAAACTGTTTTTT.

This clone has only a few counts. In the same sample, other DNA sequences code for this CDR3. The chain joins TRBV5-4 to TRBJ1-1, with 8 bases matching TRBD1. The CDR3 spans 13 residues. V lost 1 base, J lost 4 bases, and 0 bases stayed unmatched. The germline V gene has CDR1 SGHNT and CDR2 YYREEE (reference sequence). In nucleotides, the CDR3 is TGTGCCAGCAGCTTGACAGGGGGCACTGAAGCTTTCTTT. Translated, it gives CASSLTGGTEAFF.